Listed below are T cell receptor beta chains from one sample, sequenced in a study of blood T cell repertoires in COVID-19. Libraries were prepared by immunoSEQ multiplex PCR; TCRdb keeps only in-frame clonotypes and omits some of them. The repertoire holds about 200,000 clones, roughly 86% seen once, with less than 8% in the top ten. Sequences were obtained from peripheral blood. These receptors were taken from a woman aged 50 to 60 with active or convalescent COVID-19. The CDR3 runs from the conserved cysteine through the conserved F or W. Fields, in order: V gene, D gene, J gene, clone size, CDR3 length, CDR3 protein, CDR3 DNA. The D gene is left open where the match is weak. Clone size is shown for a subset of rows, as once, few, many or a class of expanded clone.

TRBV11-2	NA	TRBJ2-5	few	13	CASSLSGKETQYF	TGTGCCAGCAGTTTAAGCGGAAAAGAGACCCAGTACTTC
TRBV28	NA	TRBJ1-1	NA	14	CASSLSGKRTEAFF	TGTGCCAGCAGTTTGTCGGGAAAGAGGACTGAAGCTTTCTTT
TRBV5-6	TRBD2	TRBJ2-5	NA	16	CASSLDGLAPQETQYF	TGTGCCAGCAGCTTAGACGGACTAGCGCCCCAAGAGACCCAGTACTTC
TRBV24-1	NA	TRBJ1-3	NA	14	CATSDPGAGNTIYF	TGTGCCACCAGTGACCCAGGGGCTGGAAACACCATATATTTT
TRBV5-4	TRBD1	TRBJ1-4	NA	14	CASSPGQGDEKLFF	TGTGCCAGCAGTCCGGGACAGGGGGATGAAAAACTGTTTTTT
TRBV29-1	NA	TRBJ1-2	few	11	CSVGDAYGYTF	TGCAGCGTCGGGGATGCCTATGGCTACACCTTC
TRBV2	NA	TRBJ1-5	NA	14	CASSPTGGNQPQHF	TGTGCCAGCAGCCCGACAGGTGGCAATCAGCCCCAGCATTTT
TRBV21-1	NA	TRBJ1-2	NA	19	CASSKNPRVLCGPPYGYTF	TGTGCCAGCAGCAAAAACCCCAGGGTGTTATGCGGCCCACCGTATGGCTACACCTTC
TRBV5-1	NA	TRBJ2-2	NA	15	CASSKADANTGELFF	TGCGCCAGCAGCAAAGCGGACGCGAACACCGGGGAGCTGTTTTTT
TRBV30	NA	TRBJ2-7	NA	10	CAPLGSEQYF	TGTGCCCCCCTCGGGTCCGAGCAGTACTTC
TRBV2	TRBD1	TRBJ1-1	NA	12	CASSRGRTEAFF	TGTGCCAGCAGTAGGGGGCGCACTGAAGCTTTCTTT
TRBV7-2	TRBD2	TRBJ2-3	NA	16	CASSPASGRRGDTQYF	TGTGCCAGCAGCCCCGCGAGCGGGAGGCGGGGAGATACGCAGTATTTT
TRBV5-5	NA	TRBJ1-3	few	15	CASSLISGAGNTIYF	TGTGCCAGCAGCTTAATTTCGGGAGCTGGAAACACCATATATTTT
TRBV19	NA	TRBJ1-5	NA	16	CASLQQGGGRNQPQHF	TGTGCCAGTCTCCAGCAGGGAGGGGGACGGAATCAGCCCCAGCATTTT
TRBV2	TRBD1	TRBJ2-5	NA	13	CASNQQGRETQYF	TGTGCCAGCAACCAACAGGGGCGCGAGACCCAGTACTTC
TRBV24-1	TRBD2	TRBJ2-6	NA	18	CATSETSGGASGANVLTF	TGTGCCACCAGTGAGACTAGCGGGGGGGCCTCTGGGGCCAACGTCCTGACTTTC
TRBV18	TRBD2	TRBJ2-7	NA	14	CASSPREGSGEQYF	TGTGCCAGCTCACCACGGGAGGGGTCGGGTGAGCAGTACTTC
TRBV6-4	TRBD1	TRBJ1-2	NA	14	CASSSTGGRNGYTF	TGTGCCAGCAGTTCTACAGGGGGCCGGAATGGCTACACCTTC
TRBV19	NA	TRBJ2-1	NA	15	CASKDDREVVNEQFF	TGTGCCAGTAAGGACGACAGGGAGGTGGTCAATGAGCAGTTCTTC
TRBV4-2	TRBD1	TRBJ2-7	NA	16	CASSQGTGSPTFEQYF	TGTGCCAGCAGCCAAGGGACAGGGTCCCCAACCTTCGAGCAGTACTTC
TRBV2	TRBD1	TRBJ1-1	NA	15	CASSERQGSVTEAFF	TGTGCCAGCAGTGAGCGACAGGGCTCGGTCACTGAAGCTTTCTTT
TRBV28	NA	TRBJ1-2	NA	14	CASTQQGTNYGYTF	TGTGCCAGCACGCAACAGGGTACTAACTATGGCTACACCTTC
TRBV19	TRBD1	TRBJ1-5	NA	12	CASTDRNQPQHF	TGTGCCAGTACGGACAGGAATCAGCCCCAGCATTTT
TRBV11-2	TRBD2	TRBJ2-5	NA	16	CASSLGGLAGGETQYF	TGTGCCAGCAGCTTGGGAGGACTAGCGGGAGGCGAGACCCAGTACTTC
TRBV12-3/TRBV12-4	NA	TRBJ2-5	many	13	CASSRTPAETQYF	TGTGCCAGCAGTCGGACACCGGCGGAGACCCAGTACTTC
TRBV19	NA	TRBJ2-1	NA	15	CASSIDFRGANEQFF	TGTGCCAGTAGTATCGATTTCAGGGGGGCCAATGAGCAGTTCTTC
TRBV21-1	NA	TRBJ2-7	NA	15	CASSKGIAGGREQYF	TGTGCCAGCAGCAAAGGAATAGCGGGAGGGAGGGAGCAGTACTTC